The present T cell receptor (beta chain) was sequenced within a study of blood T cell repertoires in COVID-19. From germline, CDR1 is SGHRS and CDR2 YFSETQ. CDR3 length: 16 amino acids. V lost 4 bases to trimming and J lost 5 bases; unmatched junction nucleotides: 6. Sequencing was performed with immunoSEQ multiplex PCR; in TCRdb, only in-frame clones are kept and a portion is missing. The sample records 200,000 to 250,000 clones, roughly 80% being singletons. Categorization into cohorts depended on clinical history that participants reported. Sequenced input: PBMCs or T cells enriched from blood (not recorded which). The origin of this receptor is a woman between 40 and 50 years old with acute COVID-19. This chain joins TRBV5-1 and TRBJ2-5, with 15 bases lining up with TRBD2. Here the CDR3 DNA reads TGCGCCAGCAGCGGACTAGCGGGGGGGCCGGGGGAGACCCAGTACTTC. It specifies CASSGLAGGPGETQYF.